This TCR beta chain was sequenced during a study of blood T cell repertoires in COVID-19. About the study: Whether acute or convalescent, the COVID-19 samples came from the United States, Italy and Spain.

In the authors' methods: Estimates of nucleated cell counts were drawn from the amplification of reference gene primers. This table comes from immunoSEQ multiplex PCR, and its TCRdb copy is limited to in-frame clones, with some not included. V and J calls and clone size are as listed in that table; D and trimming were resolved from the DNA. The data show some 260,000 clones, 70% to 90% seen once. This CDR3 has 15 amino acids. Germline V gene lookup returns CDR1 SNHLY and CDR2 FYNNEI. The germline V and J ends were trimmed by 6 bases and 0 bases, with 12 bases remaining between them. This chain links TRBV2 with TRBJ1-3, with D tentatively TRBD1 (6 bases). Source material: peripheral blood. The sequence was obtained from a middle-aged woman who had recovered from COVID-19. CDR3 sequence: CASRAQGISGNTIYF. As DNA, the CDR3 is TGTGCCAGCAGGGCTCAGGGGATCTCTGGAAACACCATATATTTT.